The source of this TCR beta chain is a study of CD8 T cells in ankylosing spondylitis. The length of the CDR3 is 13 residues. Trimming took 4 bases from V and 8 from J, leaving 16 bases between them. Germline V gene data show CDR1 as SGHKS and CDR2 as YYEKEE (reference sequence). This clonotype was counted at least ten times. TCRdb recomputed calls from the 5' RACE reads with MiXCR, one row per CDR3 protein. The sample shows some 340,000 distinct CDR3 sequences, roughly 14% of them seen only once. The receptor was derived from a male donor with ankylosing spondylitis or in good health (not recorded which). The specimen was blood, either unsorted or a sorted T cell fraction (not recorded which). The genes are TRBV5-5 and TRBJ2-7, with D possibly matching TRBD1 (5 bases). For the CDR3, the DNA is TGTGCCAGCAGCGCCTACCTACAGGCGCAGCAGTACTTC. Amino acid sequence: CASSAYLQAQQYF.